Listed here are 20 T cell receptor beta chains from one sample, sequenced in a study of regulatory T cells in long-lasting Graves disease. The time point here: persistent/refractory GD, antithyroid drugs over 5 years with positive TRAb. RNA from PBMCs was the source of the TCR library. CDR3 regions were amplified by Arm-PCR using iRepertoire HTBI primers to build TCR beta libraries. TCRdb recomputed calls from the multiplex PCR reads with MiXCR, one row per CDR3 protein. The sample consists of about 290,000 distinct CDR3 sequences, 20% to 25% of them appearing once. The sample here was peripheral blood mononuclear cells (PBMCs), taken when the disease was refractory, from a patient treated with antithyroid drugs. All receptors derive from a female donor with Graves disease.

Worth noting for this clonotype: The conserved final phenylalanine or tryptophan is absent from the CDR3, which likely points to a read error. CDR3 protein: CASSYSPAGYEQYL. CDR3 bases: TGTGCCAGCAGTTACTCCCCGGCGGGATACGAGCAGTACCTC. The V call is TRBV6-2 or TRBV6-3, the J call TRBJ2-7, with TRBD2 as a possible D gene (6 bases). This CDR3 is built from 14 residues. Germline CDR1 reads MNHEY; CDR2 reads SVGEGT. V was clipped by 0 bases and J by 4 bases, with 10 bases between them.

The rearrangement uses TRBV9 and TRBJ2-1, with 12 bases lining up with TRBD2. The germline V gene has CDR1 SGDLS and CDR2 YYNGEE. V shed 1 base and J 7 bases; nucleotides not matched to a gene: 3. This CDR3 is built from 15 residues. CDR3 loop: CASSVSSGRENEQFF. In nucleotides, the CDR3 is TGTGCCAGCAGCGTATCTAGCGGGAGGGAGAATGAGCAGTTCTTC.

This clonotype has a count of ten or more. V and J are TRBV6-2 or TRBV6-3 and TRBJ2-7; D gene unclear. The CDR3 contains 16 residues. The germline V gene has CDR1 MNHEY and CDR2 SVGEGT. Trimming removed 2 bases from V and 0 bases from J, with 14 bases in between. The DNA for the CDR3 is TGTGCCAGCAGTTACACCCAAGGACCTGGCTCCTACGAGCAGTACTTC. The encoded protein is CASSYTQGPGSYEQYF.

V and J are TRBV12-3 or TRBV12-4 and TRBJ2-3; D remains ambiguous. The CDR3 has 14 residues. Trimming stripped 4 bases from V and 0 bases from J, with 8 bases between. CDR3 sequence (DNA): TGTGCCAGCAGTTCGTCCCATAGCACAGATACGCAGTATTTT. Protein: CASSSSHSTDTQYF.

Only a few counts were recorded for this clonotype. V and J are TRBV3-1 and TRBJ2-1; the D is unclear. The germline V and J ends were trimmed by 5 bases and 7 bases, with 12 bases remaining between them. The germline V gene encodes CDR1 LGHDT and CDR2 YNNKEL (reference sequence). The CDR3 has 13 amino acids. The CDR3 nucleotides are TGTGCCAGCAGCGACCCTCCGCGGAATGAGCAGTTCTTC. Protein: CASSDPPRNEQFF.

A few counts support this clonotype. This chain uses TRBV7-9 with TRBJ2-5; TRBD2 is a possible D gene (6 bases). CDR1 is SEHNR, CDR2 FQNEAQ, per germline (reference sequence). This CDR3 contains 14 residues. V dropped 4 bases and J dropped 4 bases, with 13 bases sitting between them. The CDR3 loop reads CASSSEFGGETQYF. CDR3 sequence (DNA): TGTGCCAGCAGCTCGGAGTTCGGGGGAGAGACCCAGTACTTC.

This clonotype occurred a few times. V is TRBV7-8 and J is TRBJ1-4, with D possibly matching TRBD1 (6 bases). The CDR3 is 17 amino acids. The V and J ends lost 5 bases and 0 bases respectively, with 16 bases between them. Per the germline V gene, CDR1 is SGHVS and CDR2 is FQNEAQ. The CDR3 DNA reads TGTGCCAGCAGCGCAGGGGATTGGGATGCAACTAATGAAAAACTGTTTTTT. It codes for CASSAGDWDATNEKLFF. The whole variable domain, filled in from reference TRBV7-8 and TRBJ1-4, reads GAGVSQSPRYKVAKRGQDVALRCDPISGHVSLFWYQQALGQGPEFLTYFQNEAQLDKSGLPSDRFFAERPEGSVSTLKIQRTQQEDSAVYLCASSAGDWDATNEKLFFGSGTQLSVL.

Only a few counts were recorded for this clonotype. This chain joins TRBV12-3 or TRBV12-4 and TRBJ1-2, with no clear D. Trimming took 6 bases from V and 6 from J, leaving 11 bases between them. The CDR3 totals 12 residues. This CDR3 reads CASSAGQDGYTF. The CDR3 coding sequence is TGTGCCAGCAGCGCCGGGCAGGATGGCTACACCTTC.

In its sample, this clonotype was seen many times. The chain joins TRBV4-2 to TRBJ2-5, with TRBD1 matching 8 bases. V gave up 2 bases and J gave up 5 bases; unmatched junction bases: 10. The CDR3 loop spans 16 amino acids. Germline CDR1 and CDR2: LGHNA and YNFKEQ. The CDR3 DNA follows: TGTGCCAGCAGCCAACCCCAGGGGGCGCAGGGCGAGACCCAGTACTTC. Residues: CASSQPQGAQGETQYF.

The rearrangement links TRBV19 to TRBJ2-7, with 8 bases identical to TRBD1. Germline lookup yields CDR1 LNHDA and CDR2 SQIVND (reference sequence). This CDR3 is built from 14 residues. With V trimmed by 4 bases and J by 6 bases, 8 bases remained unmatched. This CDR3 is CASSTRTGKSEQYF. CDR3 coding DNA: TGTGCCAGTAGTACCCGGACAGGGAAAAGCGAGCAGTACTTC.

V gene TRBV30 combines with J gene TRBJ2-7; TRBD2 aligns across 8 bases. This CDR3 comprises 16 residues. The V segment lost 1 base and the J segment 5 bases; nucleotides outside the gene matches: 13. In germline, CDR1 is GTSNPN, CDR2 SVGIG (reference sequence). The CDR3 sequence: CAWSDVRAGEENEQYF. The CDR3 coding sequence is TGTGCCTGGAGTGACGTACGAGCGGGAGAAGAGAACGAGCAGTACTTC. Drawing the rest from reference TRBV30 and TRBJ2-7, the complete variable domain is SQTIHQWPATLVQPVGSPLSLECTVEGTSNPNLYWYRQAAGRGLQLLFYSVGIGQISSEVPQNLSASRPQDRQFILSSKKLLLSDSGFYLCAWSDVRAGEENEQYFGPGTRLTVT.

This chain connects TRBV27 to TRBJ2-7; D is undetermined. Germline assignment: CDR1 MNHEY and CDR2 SMNVEV (reference sequence). CDR3 length equals 13 residues. Deletions cut 2 bases from V and 2 bases from J, with 7 bases between. CDR3: CASSLPLPYEQYF. CDR3 DNA: TGTGCCAGCAGTTTACCCCTCCCCTACGAGCAGTACTTC.

The table lists this clonotype with a few counts. The CDR3 is CASSEAGGEQYF. The CDR3, as DNA: TGTGCCAGCAGTGAGGCGGGCGGCGAGCAGTACTTC. The chain uses TRBV27 and TRBJ2-7; D is possibly TRBD2 (5 bases). CDR3 size: 12 residues. Germline V CDR1 and CDR2: MNHEY, SMNVEV (reference sequence). Trimming pared 5 bases from V and 6 bases from J, leaving 11 bases between.

This clonotype was detected many times. The chain is built from TRBV28 and TRBJ1-1; D gene unclear. The V gene lost 6 bases and the J gene lost 4 bases, with 15 bases spanning the gap. The CDR3 is made up of 14 amino acids. Germline V lookup: CDR1 MDHEN, CDR2 SYDVKM. DNA of the CDR3: TGTGCCAGCAGAATTCAGGTCTCCGCCACTGAAGCTTTCTTT. Translating it yields CASRIQVSATEAFF.

This clonotype was seen ten or more times. This chain uses TRBV20-1 with TRBJ2-7; TRBD2 aligns across 11 bases. Germline V gene data show CDR1 as DFQATT and CDR2 as SNEGSKA (reference sequence). Trimming cost V 1 base and J 4 bases; bases outside gene matches: 3. The CDR3 loop spans 14 amino acids. DNA of the CDR3: TGCAGTGCTAGAGCTGGGACTAGCGGATACGAGCAGTACTTC. It is translated as CSARAGTSGYEQYF.

V gene TRBV5-6 combines with J gene TRBJ1-5; the D is unclear. Germline V gives CDR1 SGHDT, CDR2 YYEEEE. CDR3 length equals 15 residues. V shed 3 bases and J shed 4 bases, with 14 bases lying between them. Written as DNA, the CDR3 is TGTGCCAGCAGCTCCCTAGGACTGACAAATCAGCCCCAGCATTTT. Residues: CASSSLGLTNQPQHF.

The V call is TRBV11-3, the J call TRBJ2-4, with TRBD1 as a possible D gene (6 bases). V was shortened by 4 bases and J by 6 bases, with 13 bases between the two germline ends. The CDR3 loop spans 14 amino acids. In germline, CDR1 is SGHNT, CDR2 YENEEA. The CDR3 DNA sequence: TGTGCCAGCAGCTCCCGACAGGCGGGAAACATTCAGTACTTC. Its protein product is CASSSRQAGNIQYF.

This clonotype occurred a few times. For the CDR3, the DNA is TGCAGTGCTAGGGGACTGGTCTCTAACACTGAAGCTTTCTTT. Amino acid sequence: CSARGLVSNTEAFF. The chain joins TRBV20-1 to TRBJ1-1; tentative D call: TRBD1 (5 bases). CDR1 and CDR2 from the germline V gene are DFQATT and SNEGSKA (reference sequence). Trimming shortened V by 3 bases and J by 2 bases, and 13 bases separated the two germline ends. The CDR3 contains 14 residues.

A word on this clonotype: At one of its ends the junction is not consistent with the germline gene, which may arise from a read error. The chain carries TRBV20-1 and TRBJ2-5; 10 nucleotides match TRBD2. CDR3 length: 12 amino acids. Germline V gives CDR1 DFQATT, CDR2 SNEGSKA (reference sequence). DNA for the CDR3: TGCAGTTCTAGCGGGAGCAGGGAGACCCAGTACTTC. It translates to CSSSGSRETQYF.

This clonotype has only a few counts. CDR3 protein: CASSQGIRHLEGYTEAFF. The CDR3 DNA follows: TGCGCCAGCAGCCAAGGAATTAGACATTTAGAAGGTTACACTGAAGCTTTCTTT. The V gene is TRBV4-3, the J gene TRBJ1-1, with no clear D. Germline V gene sequence: CDR1 LGHNA, CDR2 YSLEER. The CDR3 extends over 18 amino acids. Trimming took off 1 base at V and 3 bases at J, with 21 bases between the two ends.